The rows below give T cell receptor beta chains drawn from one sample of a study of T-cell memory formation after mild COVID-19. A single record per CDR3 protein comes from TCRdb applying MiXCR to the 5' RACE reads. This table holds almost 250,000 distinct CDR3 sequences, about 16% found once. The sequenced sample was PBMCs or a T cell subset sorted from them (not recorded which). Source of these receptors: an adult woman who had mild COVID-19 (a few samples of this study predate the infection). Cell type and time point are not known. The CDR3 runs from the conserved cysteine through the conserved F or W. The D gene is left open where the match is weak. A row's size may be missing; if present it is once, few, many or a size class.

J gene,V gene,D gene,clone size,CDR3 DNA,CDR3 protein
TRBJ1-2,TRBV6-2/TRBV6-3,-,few,TGTGCCAGCAGTTACTTGGGTGGGACTATGTTCGGCCACAAGAACTATGGCTACACCTTC,CASSYLGGTMFGHKNYGYTF
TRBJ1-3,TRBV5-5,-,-,TGTGCCAGCAGCTTGATAGGTGGGAGGTCCACTCGAAACACCATATATTTT,CASSLIGGRSTRNTIYF
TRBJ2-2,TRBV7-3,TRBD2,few,TGTGCCAGCAGCTTATTTGCTAGCGGGAGCGGAGGAAACACCGGGGAGCTGTTTTTT,CASSLFASGSGGNTGELFF
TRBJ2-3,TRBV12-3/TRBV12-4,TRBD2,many,TGTGCCAGCACCCGCGGCCCGGGACTACAAGCAGATACGCAGTATTTT,CASTRGPGLQADTQYF
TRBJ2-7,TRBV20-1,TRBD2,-,TGCAGTGCCCTACTAGCGGGAGGGCCGGTCGAGCAGTACTTC,CSALLAGGPVEQYF
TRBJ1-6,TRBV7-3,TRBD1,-,TGTGCCAGCAGCACCTCCGGGACAGGGGCTTCAAATTCACCCCTCCACTTT,CASSTSGTGASNSPLHF
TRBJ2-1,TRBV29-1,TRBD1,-,TGCAGCGTCGACAGGGCCTCCTACAATGAGCAGTTCTTC,CSVDRASYNEQFF
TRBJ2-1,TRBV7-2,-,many,TGTGCCAGCAGCTTAGCTTCTACCGGGACCCGCTCCTACAATGAGCAGTTCTTC,CASSLASTGTRSYNEQFF
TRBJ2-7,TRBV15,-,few,TGTGCCACCAGCAGTGCACAGGGAAAGAGGGGCTCCTACGAGCAGTACTTC,CATSSAQGKRGSYEQYF
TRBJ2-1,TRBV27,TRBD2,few,TGTGCCAGCTCAGGAGCTAGCGGGAGATCCGAGCAGTTCTTC,CASSGASGRSEQFF
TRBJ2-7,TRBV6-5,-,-,TGTGCCAGCAGTTATCAGGGAGGGGGACTCTACGAGCAGTACTTC,CASSYQGGGLYEQYF
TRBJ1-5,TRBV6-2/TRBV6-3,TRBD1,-,TGTGCCAGCAGTTCCGGGACAGAGTCTAGCAATCAGCCCCAGCATTTT,CASSSGTESSNQPQHF
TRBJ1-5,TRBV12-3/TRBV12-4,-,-,TGTGCCAGCAGTTTTTTGGGGGAGAATCAGCCCCAGCATTTT,CASSFLGENQPQHF
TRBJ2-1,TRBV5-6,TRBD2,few,TGTGCCAGCAGCCTCCTGACTAGCGGGATATCCTACAATGAGCAGTTCTTC,CASSLLTSGISYNEQFF
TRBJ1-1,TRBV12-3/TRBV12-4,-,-,TGTGCCAGCAGTTTAGGATGGCTGACTGAAGCTTTCTTT,CASSLGWLTEAFF
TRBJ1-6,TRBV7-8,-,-,TGTGCCAGCAGCTTACACCTCAGGGAGAACAATTCACCCCTCCACTTT,CASSLHLRENNSPLHF
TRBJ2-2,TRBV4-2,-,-,TGTGCCAGCAGCCCCGACCAACTAAGCACCGGGGAGCTGTTTTTT,CASSPDQLSTGELFF
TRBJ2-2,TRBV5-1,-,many,TGCGCCAGCAGCCTGGGACCCCGAGGGGCCGGGGAGCTGTTTTTT,CASSLGPRGAGELFF
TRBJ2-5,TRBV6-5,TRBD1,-,TGTGCCAGCAGTTTAACCGGGACAGGGGTTCCAGAGACCCAGTACTTC,CASSLTGTGVPETQYF
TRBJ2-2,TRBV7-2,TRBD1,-,TGTGCCAGCAGCGCCGGACAGGGTTTCGGGGAGCTGTTTTTT,CASSAGQGFGELFF
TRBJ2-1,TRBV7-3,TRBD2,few,TGTGCCAGCAGCCTCCAAGGAGCGGGGATACTCAATGAGCAGTTCTTC,CASSLQGAGILNEQFF
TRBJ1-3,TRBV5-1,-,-,TGCGCCAGCAGCGAAGGGACTGGAAACACCATATATTTT,CASSEGTGNTIYF
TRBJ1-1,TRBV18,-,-,TGTGCCAGCTCACCAAGACGCCCAGAGAACACTGAAGCTTTCTTT,CASSPRRPENTEAFF
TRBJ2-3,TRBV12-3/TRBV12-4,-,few,TGTGCCAGCAGTTCCCAAGTGATAGATACGCAGTATTTT,CASSSQVIDTQYF
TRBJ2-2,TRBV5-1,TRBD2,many,TGCGCCAGCAGCTTGAAATCTAGCGGGGGGCTATCGAACACCGGGGAGCTGTTTTTT,CASSLKSSGGLSNTGELFF
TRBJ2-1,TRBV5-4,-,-,TGTGCCAGCAGCTTGGTTGGGAGCTCCTACGATGAGCAGTTCTTC,CASSLVGSSYDEQFF
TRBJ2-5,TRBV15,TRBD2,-,TGTGCCACCAGCAGAGGGGCTAGCGGGGCTTCTGAGACCCAGTACTTC,CATSRGASGASETQYF
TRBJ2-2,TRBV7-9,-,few,TGTGCCAGCAGCGATACAGGGACCCCCGGGGAGCTGTTTTTT,CASSDTGTPGELFF
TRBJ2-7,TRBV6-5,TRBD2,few,TGTGCCAGCAGTCGGACTAGCGTCGCCTACGAGCAGTACTTC,CASSRTSVAYEQYF
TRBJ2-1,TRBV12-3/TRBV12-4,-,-,TGTGCCAGCAGTGTGCAGGGCCCAAATGAGCAGTTCTTC,CASSVQGPNEQFF
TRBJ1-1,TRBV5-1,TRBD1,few,TGCGCCAGCAGCTTCGGCTCGGACAGGACTGAAGCTTTCTTT,CASSFGSDRTEAFF
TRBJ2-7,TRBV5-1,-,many,TGCGCCAGCAGCAATGGACCCAACGACTCCTACGAGCAGTACTTC,CASSNGPNDSYEQYF
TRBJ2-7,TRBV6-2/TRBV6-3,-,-,TGTGCCAGCGGCAGACTTTCTCGAACGGAAGAGCAGTACTTC,CASGRLSRTEEQYF
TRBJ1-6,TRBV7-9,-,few,TGTGCCAGCAGCTTAATGGGGGAATCACCCCTCCACTTT,CASSLMGESPLHF
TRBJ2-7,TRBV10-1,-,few,TGCGCCAGAAAGGGGAATGGGGGGCAATCCTACGAGCAGTACTTC,CARKGNGGQSYEQYF
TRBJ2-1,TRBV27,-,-,TGTGCCAGCACGCCTTGGGGGGCCGGATCCTACAATGAGCAGTTCTTC,CASTPWGAGSYNEQFF
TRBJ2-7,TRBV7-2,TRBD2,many,TGTGCCAGCAGCAAGACTAGCGGGAGTTACGAGCAGTACTTC,CASSKTSGSYEQYF
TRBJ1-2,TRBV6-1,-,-,TGTGCCAGCAGCAACCACTTTAGGCGGAACTATGGCTACACCTTC,CASSNHFRRNYGYTF
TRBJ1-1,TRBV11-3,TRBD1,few,TGTGCCAGCAGCTTAGCCGGGACAGGGAGGGCTTTCTTT,CASSLAGTGRAFF
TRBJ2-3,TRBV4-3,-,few,TGCGCCAGCAGCCAAGCCTATTCAGATACGCAGTATTTT,CASSQAYSDTQYF